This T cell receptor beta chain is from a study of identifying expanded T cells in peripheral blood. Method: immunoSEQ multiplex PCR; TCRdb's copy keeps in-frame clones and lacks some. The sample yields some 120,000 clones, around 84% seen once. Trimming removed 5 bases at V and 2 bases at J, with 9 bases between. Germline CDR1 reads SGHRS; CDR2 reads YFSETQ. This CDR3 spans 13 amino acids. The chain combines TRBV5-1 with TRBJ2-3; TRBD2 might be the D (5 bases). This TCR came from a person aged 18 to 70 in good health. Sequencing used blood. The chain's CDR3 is CASRMDFTDTQYF. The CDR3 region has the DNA TGCGCCAGCAGAATGGACTTCACAGATACGCAGTATTTT. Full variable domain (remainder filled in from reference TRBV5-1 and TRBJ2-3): KAGVTQTPRYLIKTRGQQVTLSCSPISGHRSVSWYQQTPGQGLQFLFEYFSETQRNKGNFPGRFSGRQFSNSRSEMNVSTLELGDSALYLCASRMDFTDTQYFGPGTRLTVL.